Below, 17 T cell receptor beta chains from the same sample are listed, as sequenced in a study of blood T cell repertoires in COVID-19. Libraries were prepared by immunoSEQ multiplex PCR; TCRdb keeps only in-frame clonotypes and omits some of them. Found here are under 350,000 clones, 89% of them singletons; the top ten hold 2% to 2.5%. What was sequenced was peripheral blood. The receptor set was obtained from a man aged 50 or older with acute or convalescent COVID-19.

The chain couples TRBV5-1 to TRBJ2-2; perhaps TRBD1 as D (5 bases). The germline gives CDR1 SGHRS, CDR2 YFSETQ. The CDR3 is 15 residues long. V shed 4 bases and J shed 1 base, with 11 bases lying between them. CDR3 protein: CASSLGVGNTGELFF. DNA of the CDR3: TGCGCCAGCAGCCTAGGGGTTGGGAACACCGGGGAGCTGTTTTTT.

This chain connects TRBV5-5 to TRBJ1-1; 9 bases are a match to TRBD1. Trimming removed 0 bases from V and 5 bases from J; junction bases left unmatched: 5. CDR3 length: 15 amino acids. Germline V gene lookup returns CDR1 SGHKS and CDR2 YYEKEE (reference sequence). CDR3 nucleotide sequence: TGTGCCAGCAGCTTGGACTGGGACAGGGAAACTGAAGCTTTCTTT. Its protein product is CASSLDWDRETEAFF.

The chain combines TRBV6-4 with TRBJ1-2; no reliable D call. V shed 6 bases and J shed 1 base, with 18 bases lying between them. The CDR3 has 16 residues. CDR1 and CDR2 (germline): MRHNA, SNTAGT. Here the CDR3 DNA reads TGTGCCAGCAGGAGGGATAGCGGTGGTGTTAACTATGGCTACACCTTC. Translation: CASRRDSGGVNYGYTF.

CDR3 region: CASSLRQGTDEQFF. CDR3 sequence (DNA): TGCGCCAGCAGCTTGAGGCAGGGTACCGATGAGCAGTTCTTC. The rearrangement joins TRBV5-1 to TRBJ2-1; TRBD1 is a possible D gene (5 bases). The CDR3 is 14 amino acids. V dropped 1 base and J dropped 8 bases, with 13 bases sitting between them. CDR1 and CDR2 from the germline V gene are SGHRS and YFSETQ.

This clone has a single count. The gene calls are TRBV5-1 and TRBJ1-1, with D perhaps matching TRBD1 (5 bases). The germline V and J ends were trimmed by 3 bases and 1 base, with 13 bases remaining between them. CDR3 length: 15 residues. The germline V gene has CDR1 SGHRS and CDR2 YFSETQ. The CDR3 DNA is TGCGCCAGCAGCTCCCTGACAGCTTCGAACACTGAAGCTTTCTTT. This encodes CASSSLTASNTEAFF.

The CDR3, as DNA: TGTGCCAGCTCACCCGGAGCTAACTATGGCTACACCTTC. Residues: CASSPGANYGYTF. The rearrangement links TRBV18 to TRBJ1-2, with D uncertain. The CDR3 runs to 13 residues. Germline V gives CDR1 KGHSH, CDR2 LQKENI. The V and J ends lost 3 bases and 0 bases respectively, with 5 bases between them.

The chain is built from TRBV5-4 and TRBJ2-2; 12 nucleotides line up with TRBD2. This CDR3 contains 16 residues. CDR1 is SGHNT and CDR2 is YYREEE in the germline V gene (reference sequence). With 9 bases clipped from V and 4 bases from J, the junction kept 10 bases outside the gene matches. The CDR3 DNA follows: TGTGCCACCCCCCTAGCGGGGGGGCATGGCACCGGGGAGCTGTTTTTT. This translates into CATPLAGGHGTGELFF.

The chain uses TRBV18 and TRBJ1-6, with TRBD1 identical over 7 bases. Germline assignment: CDR1 KGHSH and CDR2 LQKENI. With 0 bases clipped from V and 9 bases from J, the junction kept 8 bases outside the gene matches. CDR3 length equals 16 residues. CDR3 protein: CASSPPGNRGLSPLHF. The CDR3 nucleotides read TGTGCCAGCTCACCACCAGGAAACAGGGGTCTTTCACCCCTCCACTTT.

This clone was counted only a few times. V is TRBV27 and J is TRBJ2-5, with 9 positions matching TRBD1. J was trimmed by 5 bases and V by 1 base; bases with no gene match: 8. Germline V gene lookup returns CDR1 MNHEY and CDR2 SMNVEV (reference sequence). The CDR3 consists of 16 residues. CDR3 DNA sequence: TGTGCCAGCAGTTTATTTGTCACAGGGGGCATGGAGACCCAGTACTTC. Translated: CASSLFVTGGMETQYF.

The J gene is TRBJ2-7, the V gene TRBV19, with 13 bases that match TRBD2. The CDR3 has 15 residues. V lost 4 bases, J lost 2 bases, and 2 bases stayed unmatched. Looked up from germline, CDR1 is LNHDA and CDR2 is SQIVND (reference sequence). CDR3 sequence (DNA): TGTGCCAGTAGTAGCACTAGCGGGGGGGCCTACGAGCAGTACTTC. Encoded protein: CASSSTSGGAYEQYF.

This rearrangement joins TRBV5-5 to TRBJ2-5; weak D call: TRBD1 (5 bases). Trimming removed 7 bases at V and 1 base at J, with 17 bases between. The CDR3 is made up of 15 amino acids. Germline lookup yields CDR1 SGHKS and CDR2 YYEKEE (reference sequence). CDR3 sequence: CASASGAGLQETQYF. DNA for the CDR3: TGTGCCAGCGCGTCTGGGGCAGGCCTCCAAGAGACCCAGTACTTC.

This clone came up a few times. CDR3 DNA: TGTGCCAGCAGCCGGTTCAGGGCCCTGAACACTGAAGCTTTCTTT. Its protein is CASSRFRALNTEAFF. The V and J genes are TRBV14 and TRBJ1-1; the D gene is possibly TRBD1 (5 bases). Trimming left V 4 bases short and J 0 bases short, with 12 bases between. Germline assignment: CDR1 SGHDN and CDR2 FVKESK. This CDR3 contains 15 residues.

This clone was counted a single time. The chain uses TRBV5-1 and TRBJ2-7; D might be TRBD1 (6 bases). Germline V gene data show CDR1 as SGHRS and CDR2 as YFSETQ. V was trimmed by 2 bases and J by 4 bases, leaving 13 bases between them. The CDR3 has 14 amino acids. In nucleotides, the CDR3 is TGCGCCAGCAGCTTCGACAGGTTGGAATACGAGCAGTACTTC. The encoded protein is CASSFDRLEYEQYF.

This sequence joins TRBV24-1 and TRBJ2-2, with 9 bases that match TRBD2. Germline lookup yields CDR1 KGHDR and CDR2 SFDVKD. Trimming took 1 base from V and 7 from J; bases not matched to a gene: 6. There are 16 residues in the CDR3. In DNA, the CDR3 is TGTGCCACCAGTGATTTTCGAGCGGGGGGCCACGGGGAGCTGTTTTTT. Encoded protein: CATSDFRAGGHGELFF.

This clone was seen a few times. The V call is TRBV10-1, the J call TRBJ1-2, with D unclear. The V gene lost 0 bases and the J gene lost 4 bases, with 12 bases spanning the gap. The CDR3 consists of 15 residues. Germline values: CDR1 WNHNN, CDR2 SYGVQD (reference sequence). The DNA of the CDR3 is TGCGCCAGCAGTGAGTCGGCAGGCCCCACCTATGGCTACACCTTC. Its protein product is CASSESAGPTYGYTF.

The DNA of the CDR3 is TGCGCCAGCAGTCCCCTTCAAACACAAAGCTCCTACAATGAGCAGTTCTTC. It is translated as CASSPLQTQSSYNEQFF. This rearrangement joins TRBV10-1 to TRBJ2-1; unclear D gene. The germline CDR1 and CDR2 sequences are WNHNN and SYGVQD (reference sequence). The CDR3 sequence is 17 residues long. V was pared by 5 bases and J by 0 bases, with 17 bases between.

In this sample, this clone turned up once. Relative to the germline gene, one junction end is altered; a read error may explain this. The chain joins TRBV12-3 or TRBV12-4 to TRBJ1-1; 9 bases map to TRBD1. CDR3 length: 12 amino acids. Here the CDR3 DNA reads TGTGCCAGCAGTTTCACAGGGGGCGCCCCGTTATTT. This sequence encodes CASSFTGGAPLF.